This TCR beta chain was recorded in a study of blood T cells in healthy people across ages. Study outcomes and limitations: A roughly linear fall in TCR beta diversity per million T cells was seen with increasing age.

This clonotype occurred a few times. The antigen remains unidentified. Sample-barcoded 5' priming and a J-beta primer mix drove a second PCR of about 6 to 12 cycles. TCRdb redid the calling of the 5' RACE reads with MiXCR, one entry per CDR3 protein. The table shows about 1.5 million distinct CDR3 sequences, with 35% to 45% occurring only once. Sequencing input: blood. The receptor's source is a woman between 18 and 30 years old in good health.

The CDR3 region has the DNA TGTGCCAGCCGACGTGAGGGGTCTAGCACAGATACGCAGTATTTT. Protein product: CASRREGSSTDTQYF. The V and J genes are TRBV2 and TRBJ2-3, with D tentatively TRBD1 or TRBD2 (5 bases each). Trimming removed 8 bases at V and 0 bases at J, with 15 bases between. CDR1 and CDR2 (germline): SNHLY, FYNNEI. The CDR3 runs 15 residues.